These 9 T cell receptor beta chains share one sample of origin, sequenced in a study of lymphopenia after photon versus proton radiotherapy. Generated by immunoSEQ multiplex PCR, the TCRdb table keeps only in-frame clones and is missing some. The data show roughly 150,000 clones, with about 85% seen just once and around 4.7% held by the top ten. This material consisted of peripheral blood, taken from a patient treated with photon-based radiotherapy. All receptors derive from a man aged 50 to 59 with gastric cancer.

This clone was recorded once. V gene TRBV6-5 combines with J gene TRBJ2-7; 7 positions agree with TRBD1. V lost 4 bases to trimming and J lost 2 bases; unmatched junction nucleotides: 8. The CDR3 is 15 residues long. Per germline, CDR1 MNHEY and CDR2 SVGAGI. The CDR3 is CASSSHTGVPYEQYF. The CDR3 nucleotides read TGTGCCAGCAGTTCGCATACAGGGGTCCCCTACGAGCAGTACTTC.

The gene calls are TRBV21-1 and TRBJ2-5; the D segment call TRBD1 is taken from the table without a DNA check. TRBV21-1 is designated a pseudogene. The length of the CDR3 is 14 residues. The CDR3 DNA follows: TGTGCCAGCAGCGAGGCGACAGGGGGTGAGACCCAGTACTTC. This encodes CASSEATGGETQYF.

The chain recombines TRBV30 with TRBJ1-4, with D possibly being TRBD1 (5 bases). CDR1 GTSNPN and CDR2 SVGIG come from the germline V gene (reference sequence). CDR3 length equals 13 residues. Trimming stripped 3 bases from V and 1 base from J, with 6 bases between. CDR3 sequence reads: CAWRDITNEKLFF. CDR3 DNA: TGTGCCTGGAGGGACATAACTAATGAAAAACTGTTTTTT.

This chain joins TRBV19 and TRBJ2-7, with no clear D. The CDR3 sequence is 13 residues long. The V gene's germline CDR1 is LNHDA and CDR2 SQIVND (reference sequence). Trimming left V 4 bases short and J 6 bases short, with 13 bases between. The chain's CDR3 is CASSRPGFPEQYF. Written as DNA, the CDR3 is TGTGCCAGTAGTAGGCCCGGGTTTCCCGAGCAGTACTTC.

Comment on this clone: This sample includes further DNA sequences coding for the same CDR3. CDR3 sequence: CASSYRGRSYNEQFF. CDR3 DNA sequence: TGTGCCAGCAGTTATCGCGGGAGATCCTACAATGAGCAGTTCTTC. The chain carries TRBV6-5 and TRBJ2-1; 7 nucleotides match TRBD2. From germline, CDR1 is MNHEY and CDR2 SVGAGI. The junction had 3 bases not matched to a gene; V was cut back by 3 bases and J by 1 base. The length of the CDR3 is 15 residues.

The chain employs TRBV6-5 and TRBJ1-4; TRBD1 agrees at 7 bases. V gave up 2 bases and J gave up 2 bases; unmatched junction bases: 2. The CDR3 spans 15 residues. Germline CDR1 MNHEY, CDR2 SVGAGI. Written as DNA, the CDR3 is TGTGCCAGCAGTTACACGACAGGGACTAATGAAAAACTGTTTTTT. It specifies CASSYTTGTNEKLFF.

The CDR3 DNA sequence: TGTGCCGCGGGACTTTCGGTGGATACGCAGTATTTT. This sequence encodes CAAGLSVDTQYF. The chain is built from TRBV19 and TRBJ2-3; D may be TRBD2 (6 bases). This CDR3 contains 12 residues. V lost 11 bases and J lost 6, with 15 bases in between. Germline CDR1 reads LNHDA; CDR2 reads SQIVND (reference sequence).

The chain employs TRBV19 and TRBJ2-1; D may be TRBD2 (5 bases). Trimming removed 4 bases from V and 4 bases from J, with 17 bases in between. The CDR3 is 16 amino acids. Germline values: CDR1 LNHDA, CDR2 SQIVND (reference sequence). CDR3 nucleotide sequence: TGTGCCAGTAGTAAGCTACTGGCGGGCGGGTACAATGAGCAGTTCTTC. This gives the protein CASSKLLAGGYNEQFF. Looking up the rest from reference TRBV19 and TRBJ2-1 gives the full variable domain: DGGITQSPKYLFRKEGQNVTLSCEQNLNHDAMYWYRQDPGQGLRLIYYSQIVNDFQKGDIAEGYSVSREKKESFPLTVTSAQKNPTAFYLCASSKLLAGGYNEQFFGPGTRLTVL.

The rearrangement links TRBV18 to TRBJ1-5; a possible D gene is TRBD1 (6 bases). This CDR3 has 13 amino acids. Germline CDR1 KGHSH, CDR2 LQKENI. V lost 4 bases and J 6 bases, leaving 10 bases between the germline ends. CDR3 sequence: CASSLSRGQPQHF. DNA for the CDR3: TGTGCCAGCTCACTTTCCAGGGGTCAGCCCCAGCATTTT.